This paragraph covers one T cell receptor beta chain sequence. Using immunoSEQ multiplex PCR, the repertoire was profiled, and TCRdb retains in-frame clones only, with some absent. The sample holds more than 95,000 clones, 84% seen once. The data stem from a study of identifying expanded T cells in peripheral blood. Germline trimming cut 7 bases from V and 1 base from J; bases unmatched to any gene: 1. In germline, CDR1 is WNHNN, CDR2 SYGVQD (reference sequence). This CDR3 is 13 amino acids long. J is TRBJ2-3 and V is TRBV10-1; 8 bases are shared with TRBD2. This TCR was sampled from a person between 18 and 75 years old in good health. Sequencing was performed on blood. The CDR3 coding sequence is TGCGCCAGCAATAGCGGGGGCACAGATACGCAGTATTTT. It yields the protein CASNSGGTDTQYF.